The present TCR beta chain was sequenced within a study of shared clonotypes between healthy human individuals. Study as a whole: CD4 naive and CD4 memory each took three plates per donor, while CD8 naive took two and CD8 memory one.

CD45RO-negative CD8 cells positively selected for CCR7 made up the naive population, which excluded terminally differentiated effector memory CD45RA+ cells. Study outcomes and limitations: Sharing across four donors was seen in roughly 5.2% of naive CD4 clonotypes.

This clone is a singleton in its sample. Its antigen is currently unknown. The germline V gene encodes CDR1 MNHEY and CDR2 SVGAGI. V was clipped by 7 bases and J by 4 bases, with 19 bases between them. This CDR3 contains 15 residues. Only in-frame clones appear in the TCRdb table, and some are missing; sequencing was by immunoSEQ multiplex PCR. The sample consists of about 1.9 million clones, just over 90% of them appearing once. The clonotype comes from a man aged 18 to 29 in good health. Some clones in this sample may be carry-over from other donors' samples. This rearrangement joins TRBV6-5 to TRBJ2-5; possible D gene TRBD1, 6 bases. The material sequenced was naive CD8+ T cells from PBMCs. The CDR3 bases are TGTGCCAGCAACGAGGGGGACATTAGGGGAGAGACCCAGTACTTC. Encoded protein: CASNEGDIRGETQYF.